Presented here are 3 T cell receptor beta chains from one specimen sequenced in a study of shared T cell receptors in the human thymus. Only in-frame clones appear in the TCRdb table, and some are missing; sequencing was by immunoSEQ multiplex PCR. The sample includes some 660,000 clones, about 87% of them seen just once. This sample was also put to use in a study of human thymus T cells.

Material: thymocytes. The source is a boy in the first two years of life with a congenital heart defect.

This clone was observed a single time. This chain links TRBV28 with TRBJ2-7, with D possibly being TRBD2 (5 bases). The CDR3 covers 13 residues. Trimming pared 0 bases from V and 7 bases from J, leaving 10 bases between. Germline V gene lookup returns CDR1 MDHEN and CDR2 SYDVKM. CDR3 loop: CASSLCGPGEQYF. In nucleotides, the CDR3 is TGTGCCAGCAGTTTATGCGGGCCGGGAGAGCAGTACTTC.

The chain combines TRBV7-2 with TRBJ2-1, with 15 bases matching TRBD2. V lost 3 bases and J lost 1; bases outside the gene matches: 4. Germline V gene sequence: CDR1 SGHTA, CDR2 FQGNSA. The CDR3 is 18 residues long. The CDR3 DNA reads as TGTGCCAGCAGCTTCGGACTAGCGGGAGGGTCTTCCTACAATGAGCAGTTCTTC. Translating gives CASSFGLAGGSSYNEQFF.

The chain has TRBV10-1 and TRBJ2-3; 7 nucleotides align to TRBD2. The CDR3 consists of 17 residues. CDR1 and CDR2 (germline): WNHNN, SYGVQD (reference sequence). V was clipped by 2 bases and J by 3 bases; unmatched bases: 11. CDR3 amino acids: CASSEGTTRKPTDTQYF. The CDR3 region has the DNA TGCGCCAGCAGTGAGGGGACTACGAGAAAACCTACAGATACGCAGTATTTT.